The T cell receptor beta chain under discussion was sequenced for a study of blood T cell repertoires in COVID-19. This clone has only a few counts. V was clipped by 1 base and J by 7 bases; unmatched bases: 7. The CDR3 is made up of 15 amino acids. Germline CDR1 and CDR2: LNHDA and SQIVND (reference sequence). Enrolment of Seattle patients took place during active infection, and they were followed longitudinally. Generated by immunoSEQ multiplex PCR, the TCRdb table keeps only in-frame clones and is missing some. The sample lists hundreds of thousands of clones; approximately 91% were seen once. Sequenced: peripheral blood. This chain joins TRBV19 and TRBJ1-5; 7 nucleotides match TRBD1. This receptor was obtained from a woman aged 25 to 39 with COVID-19, enrolled during active disease. CDR3 residues: CASSIVGQTRQPQHF. CDR3 bases: TGTGCCAGTAGTATAGTGGGACAGACTCGACAGCCCCAGCATTTT. Combining the CDR3 with reference TRBV19 and TRBJ1-5 gives the whole variable domain DGGITQSPKYLFRKEGQNVTLSCEQNLNHDAMYWYRQDPGQGLRLIYYSQIVNDFQKGDIAEGYSVSREKKESFPLTVTSAQKNPTAFYLCASSIVGQTRQPQHFGDGTRLSIL.